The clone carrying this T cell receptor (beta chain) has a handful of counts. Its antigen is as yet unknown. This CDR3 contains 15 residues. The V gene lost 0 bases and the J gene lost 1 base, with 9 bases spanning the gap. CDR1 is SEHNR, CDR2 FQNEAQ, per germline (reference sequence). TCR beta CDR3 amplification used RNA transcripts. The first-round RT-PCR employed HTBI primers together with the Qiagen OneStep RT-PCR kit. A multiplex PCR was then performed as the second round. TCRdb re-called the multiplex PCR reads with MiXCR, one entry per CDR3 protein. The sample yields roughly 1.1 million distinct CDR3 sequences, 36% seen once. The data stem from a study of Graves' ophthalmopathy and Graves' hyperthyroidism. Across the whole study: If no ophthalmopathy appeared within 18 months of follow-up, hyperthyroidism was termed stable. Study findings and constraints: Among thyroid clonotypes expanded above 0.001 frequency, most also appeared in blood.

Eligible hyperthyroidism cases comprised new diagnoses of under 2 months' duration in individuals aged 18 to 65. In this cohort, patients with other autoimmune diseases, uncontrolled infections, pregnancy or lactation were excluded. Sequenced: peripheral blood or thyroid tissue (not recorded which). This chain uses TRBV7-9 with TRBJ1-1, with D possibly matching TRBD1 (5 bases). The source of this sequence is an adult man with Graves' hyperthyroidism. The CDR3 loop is CASSLAGTENTEAFF. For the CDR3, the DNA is TGTGCCAGCAGCTTAGCAGGGACTGAGAACACTGAAGCTTTCTTT.